Following are 3 T cell receptor beta chains from one sample sequenced in a study of shared clonotypes between healthy human individuals. TCRdb's copy holds only in-frame clones and misses some; the assay was immunoSEQ multiplex PCR. Of some 1 million clones listed, about 75% are singletons. What was sequenced was memory CD4+ T cells sorted from blood. As for subset: CD45RA-negative fraction. These receptor sequences come from a man younger than 35 in good health.

This clone has a handful of counts. In DNA, the CDR3 is TGTGCCAGCAGATTTCCCCAGGGAAATAATTCACCCCTCCACTTT. Its translation: CASRFPQGNNSPLHF. This chain joins TRBV28 and TRBJ1-6; TRBD1 is a possible D gene (5 bases). The CDR3 consists of 15 residues. V was cut by 6 bases and J by 5 bases, with 14 bases left in between. Germline lookup yields CDR1 MDHEN and CDR2 SYDVKM.

V usage is TRBV7-2 and J usage is TRBJ1-6, with a possible D match to TRBD1 (6 bases). V gave up 4 bases and J gave up 5 bases, with 18 bases separating them. Per germline, CDR1 SGHTA and CDR2 FQGNSA. The CDR3 has 17 residues. CDR3 in DNA: TGTGCCAGCAGCTCGGGTGGGCGACAGGTCAATAATTCACCCCTCCACTTT. Residues: CASSSGGRQVNNSPLHF.

The chain joins TRBV6-1 to TRBJ1-1; a weak D match, TRBD1 (6 bases). Germline V gene lookup returns CDR1 MNHNS and CDR2 SASEGT. V lost 5 bases to trimming and J lost 1 base, with 14 bases between them. There are 15 residues in the CDR3. CDR3 DNA sequence: TGTGCCAGCAGTAAAGACAGGCCCTCGAACACTGAAGCTTTCTTT. This gives the protein CASSKDRPSNTEAFF.